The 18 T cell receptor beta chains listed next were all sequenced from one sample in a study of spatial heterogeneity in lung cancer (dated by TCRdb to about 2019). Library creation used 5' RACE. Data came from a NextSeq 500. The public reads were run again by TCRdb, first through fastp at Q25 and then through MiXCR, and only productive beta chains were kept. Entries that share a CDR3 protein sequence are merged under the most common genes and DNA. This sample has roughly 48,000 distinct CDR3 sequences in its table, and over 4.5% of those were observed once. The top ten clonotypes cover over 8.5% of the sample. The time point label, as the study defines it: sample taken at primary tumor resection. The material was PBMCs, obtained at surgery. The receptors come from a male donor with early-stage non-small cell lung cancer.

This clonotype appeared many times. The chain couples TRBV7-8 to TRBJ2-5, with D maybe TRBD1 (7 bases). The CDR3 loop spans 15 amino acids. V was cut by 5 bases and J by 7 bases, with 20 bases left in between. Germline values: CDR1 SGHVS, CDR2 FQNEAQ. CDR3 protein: CASSPGGTVGSTQYF. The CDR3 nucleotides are TGTGCCAGCAGCCCAGGGGGGACAGTGGGGTCGACCCAGTACTTC.

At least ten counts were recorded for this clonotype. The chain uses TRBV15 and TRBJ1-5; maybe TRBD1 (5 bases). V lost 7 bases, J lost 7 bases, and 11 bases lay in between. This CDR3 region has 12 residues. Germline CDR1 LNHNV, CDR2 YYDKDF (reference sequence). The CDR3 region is CATKGEGQPQHF. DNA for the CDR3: TGTGCCACCAAAGGGGAAGGGCAGCCCCAGCATTTT.

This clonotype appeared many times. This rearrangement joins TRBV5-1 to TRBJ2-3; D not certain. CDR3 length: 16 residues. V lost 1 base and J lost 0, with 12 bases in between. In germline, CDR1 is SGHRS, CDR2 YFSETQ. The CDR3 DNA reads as TGCGCCAGCAGCTTGACTACCCAATTTAGCACAGATACGCAGTATTTT. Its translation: CASSLTTQFSTDTQYF.

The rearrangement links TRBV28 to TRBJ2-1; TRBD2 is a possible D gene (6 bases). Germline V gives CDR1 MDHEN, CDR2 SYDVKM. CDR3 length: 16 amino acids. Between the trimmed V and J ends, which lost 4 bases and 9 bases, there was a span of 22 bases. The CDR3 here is CASSSAGLSPSAEQFF. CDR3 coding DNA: TGTGCCAGCAGTTCGGCAGGACTATCCCCGAGCGCTGAGCAGTTCTTC.

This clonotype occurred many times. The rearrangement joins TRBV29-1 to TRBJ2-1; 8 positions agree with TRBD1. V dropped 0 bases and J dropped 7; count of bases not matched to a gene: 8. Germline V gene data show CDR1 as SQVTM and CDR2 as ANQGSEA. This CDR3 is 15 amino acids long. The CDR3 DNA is TGCAGCGTTGAAGATACGAACAGGGGGACGAATGAGCAGTTCTTC. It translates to CSVEDTNRGTNEQFF.

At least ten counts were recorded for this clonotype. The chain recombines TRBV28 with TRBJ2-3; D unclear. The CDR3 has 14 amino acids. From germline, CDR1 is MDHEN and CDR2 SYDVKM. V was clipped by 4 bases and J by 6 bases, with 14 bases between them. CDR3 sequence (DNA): TGTGCCAGCAGTTCTCCCGCCACACAGGATACGCAGTATTTT. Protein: CASSSPATQDTQYF.

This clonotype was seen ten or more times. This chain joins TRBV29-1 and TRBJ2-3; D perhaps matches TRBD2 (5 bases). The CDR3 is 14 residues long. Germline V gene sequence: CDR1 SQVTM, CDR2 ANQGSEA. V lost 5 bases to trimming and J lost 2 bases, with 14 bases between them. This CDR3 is CSVLEKRFTDTQYF. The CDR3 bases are TGCAGCGTTCTAGAAAAGCGGTTCACAGATACGCAGTATTTT.

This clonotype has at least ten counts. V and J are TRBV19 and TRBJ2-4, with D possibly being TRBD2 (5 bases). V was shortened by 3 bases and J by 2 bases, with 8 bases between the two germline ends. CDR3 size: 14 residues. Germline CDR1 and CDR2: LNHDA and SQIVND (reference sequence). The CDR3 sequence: CASSITSPKNIQYF. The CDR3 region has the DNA TGTGCCAGTAGTATTACTAGTCCCAAAAACATTCAGTACTTC.

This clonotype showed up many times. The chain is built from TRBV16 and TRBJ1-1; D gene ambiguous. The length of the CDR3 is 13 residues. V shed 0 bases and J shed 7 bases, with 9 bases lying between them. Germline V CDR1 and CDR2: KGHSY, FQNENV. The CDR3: CASSQSRVGEAFF. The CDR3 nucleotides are TGTGCCAGCAGCCAATCGAGAGTGGGTGAAGCTTTCTTT.

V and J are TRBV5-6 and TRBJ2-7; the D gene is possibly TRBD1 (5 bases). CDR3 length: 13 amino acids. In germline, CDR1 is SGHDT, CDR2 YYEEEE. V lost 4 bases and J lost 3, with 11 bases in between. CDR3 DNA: TGTGCCAGCAGCCTCGACAGAAACTACGAGCAGTACTTC. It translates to CASSLDRNYEQYF. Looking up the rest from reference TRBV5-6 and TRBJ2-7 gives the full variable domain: DAGVTQSPTHLIKTRGQQVTLRCSPKSGHDTVSWYQQALGQGPQFIFQYYEEEERQRGNFPDRFSGHQFPNYSSELNVNALLLGDSALYLCASSLDRNYEQYFGPGTRLTVT.

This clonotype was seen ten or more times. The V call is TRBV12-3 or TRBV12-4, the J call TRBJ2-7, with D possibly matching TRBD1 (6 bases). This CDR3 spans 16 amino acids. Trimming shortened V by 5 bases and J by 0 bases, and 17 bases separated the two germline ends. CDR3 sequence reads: CASSPLPGTFSYEQYF. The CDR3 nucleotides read TGTGCCAGCAGTCCACTTCCCGGGACATTCTCCTACGAGCAGTACTTC.

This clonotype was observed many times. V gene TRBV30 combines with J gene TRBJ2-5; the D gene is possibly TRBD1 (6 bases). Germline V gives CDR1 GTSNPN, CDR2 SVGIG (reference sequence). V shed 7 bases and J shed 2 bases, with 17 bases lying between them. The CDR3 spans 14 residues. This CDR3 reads CASIYRDKQETQYF. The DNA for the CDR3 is TGTGCCTCCATCTACCGGGACAAACAAGAGACCCAGTACTTC.

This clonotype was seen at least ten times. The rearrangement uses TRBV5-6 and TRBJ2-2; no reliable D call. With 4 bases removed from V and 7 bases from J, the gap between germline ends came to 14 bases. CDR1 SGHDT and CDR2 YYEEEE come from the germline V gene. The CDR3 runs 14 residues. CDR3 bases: TGTGCCAGCAGCCCGGTCAGTGACGACGGGGAGCTGTTTTTT. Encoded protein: CASSPVSDDGELFF.

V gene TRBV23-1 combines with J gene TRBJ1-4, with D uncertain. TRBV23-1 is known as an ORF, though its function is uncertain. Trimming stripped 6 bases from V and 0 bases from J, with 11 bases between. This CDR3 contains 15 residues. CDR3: CASRPYVPTNEKLFF. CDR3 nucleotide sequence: TGCGCCAGCAGACCCTACGTGCCAACTAATGAAAAACTGTTTTTT.

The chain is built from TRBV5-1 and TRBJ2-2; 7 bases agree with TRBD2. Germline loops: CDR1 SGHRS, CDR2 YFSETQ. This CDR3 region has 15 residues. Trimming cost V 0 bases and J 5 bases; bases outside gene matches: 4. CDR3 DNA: TGCGCCAGCAGCTTGGCGGGGAGGGAAACCGGGGAGCTGTTTTTT. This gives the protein CASSLAGRETGELFF.

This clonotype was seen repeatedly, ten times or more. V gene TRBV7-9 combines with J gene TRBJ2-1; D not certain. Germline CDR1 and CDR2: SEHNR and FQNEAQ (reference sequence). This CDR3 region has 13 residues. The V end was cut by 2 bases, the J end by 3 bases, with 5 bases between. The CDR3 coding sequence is TGTGCCAGCAGCTTAAACAGCTACAATGAGCAGTTCTTC. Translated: CASSLNSYNEQFF.

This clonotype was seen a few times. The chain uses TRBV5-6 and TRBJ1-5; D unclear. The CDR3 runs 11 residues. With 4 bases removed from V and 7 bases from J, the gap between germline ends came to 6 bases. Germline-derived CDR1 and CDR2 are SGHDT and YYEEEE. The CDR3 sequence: CASSPRQPQHF. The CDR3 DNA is TGTGCCAGCAGCCCGAGGCAGCCCCAGCATTTT.

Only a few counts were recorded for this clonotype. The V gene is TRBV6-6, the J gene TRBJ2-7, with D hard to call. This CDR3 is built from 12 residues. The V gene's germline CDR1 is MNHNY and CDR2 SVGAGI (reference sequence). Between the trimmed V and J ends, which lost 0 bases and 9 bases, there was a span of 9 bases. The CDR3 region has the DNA TGTGCCAGCAGTTACTCCGTGAAGAGGCAGTACTTC. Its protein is CASSYSVKRQYF.